This T cell receptor (beta chain) was obtained from a study of blood T cell repertoires in COVID-19. Study information: Samples taken during acute and convalescent COVID-19 were collected in the United States, Italy and Spain.

Original data processing: Counts of nucleated cells, estimated from reference gene primer amplification, were obtained. Using immunoSEQ multiplex PCR, the repertoire was profiled, and TCRdb retains in-frame clones only, with some absent. V and J calls and clone size come straight from that table; D and trimming were deduced from the DNA. Of approximately 190,000 clones in the sample, just under 85% were seen once. CDR1 is MNHEY, CDR2 SMNVEV, per germline (reference sequence). Trimming stripped 6 bases from V and 3 bases from J, with 26 bases between. CDR3 length: 18 residues. This sequence was found in a human donor with acute or convalescent COVID-19. The donor label of this sample is uncertain. Sequencing input: peripheral blood. V usage is TRBV27 and J usage is TRBJ1-1; D is unclear. The CDR3 here is CASRLVGVGRRADTEAFF. In nucleotides, the CDR3 is TGTGCCAGCAGATTAGTTGGGGTCGGTAGGCGGGCGGACACTGAAGCTTTCTTT.